The clone carrying this TCR beta chain was counted ten times or more. The antigen is undetermined. Regarding time point: sample taken at primary tumor resection. Frozen PBMC, nontumor lung or tumor provided whole RNA, which was sequenced unsorted. Around 68 TRACERx patients with early, untreated non-small cell lung cancer donated samples. The data were taken from a study of spatial heterogeneity in lung cancer. For the study at large: More beta-chain than alpha-chain sequences were consistently detected.

Study results and limitations: Ubiquitous expanded tumor TCRs were seen in blood more at resection than at follow-up.

CDR1 is MGHRA and CDR2 is YSYEKL in the germline V gene. The CDR3 sequence is 15 residues long. V dropped 0 bases and J dropped 6; count of bases not matched to a gene: 3. Single TCR cDNA molecules each had their own unique molecular identifier. TCRdb redid the calling of the 5' RACE reads with MiXCR, one entry per CDR3 protein. The table records over 90,000 distinct CDR3 sequences, roughly 10% of them present only once. The chain carries TRBV4-1 and TRBJ2-1; 9 nucleotides align to TRBD1. The sequence was collected from a male donor with early-stage non-small cell lung cancer. The sample in question was PBMCs, obtained at surgery. CDR3 nucleotide sequence: TGCGCCAGCAGCCAAGATGGGACAGGGTTCAATGAGCAGTTCTTC. It specifies CASSQDGTGFNEQFF.